What follows is one T cell receptor (beta chain) and its context. This clone was seen a single time. Its antigen is currently not known. Qualities for individual bases were not recorded, and no much larger clone is one base off. This sample is part of a study of cytomegalovirus exposure and HLA in healthy donors (dated by TCRdb to about 2017). A note on the overall study: According to an earlier analysis of 587 of the donors, about 179 million T cells yielded over 100 million unique TCR beta sequences and approximately 280 Gb of sequence data. The study profiled the T cell repertoires of about 720 subjects by immunosequencing and related them to cytomegalovirus serostatus. To study patterns of TCR occurrence, a later analysis re-analyzed previously published TCR beta repertoires from several hundred donors and added high-resolution HLA genotyping. A handful of DR-DQ haplotypes were handled as single units for association and clustering because linkage in the cohort was strong. To predict cytomegalovirus infection status, the study brought together high-throughput TCR immunosequencing, statistical association of individual TCRs with disease status, and machine learning. Class I and class II HLA loci were covered by the typing at four-digit resolution. All discovery cohort repertoires had been generated using a single sequencing platform. Rather than drawing on any new phenotypic data, the later analysis identified candidate immune exposures from TCR beta sequences and the way those sequences occurred across donors. An early release that covered some 640 HLA-typed donors contained 250 to 350 gigabases of sequencing data and roughly 84 million unique TCR sequences. The number of typed donors differed by locus: about 620-640 for A, B, C, DRB1 and DQB1; approximately 520 for DQA1; about 600 for DPA1; and about 470 for DPB1. Alongside the repertoire data, information on donor age, sex, ethnicity and CMV serostatus was compiled. The study aimed to test whether signatures of past pathogen exposure could be identified by cataloging public T cell receptors. The genetic ancestry cluster associated with self-reported Caucasian donors included about 84% of the approximately 410 genotyped donors. Among around 400 genotyped donors of the cohort, an average of around 250,000 unique TCR beta nucleotide sequences was sequenced per donor, of which approximately 18% were non-productive. A separate validation cohort of roughly 130 different subjects was used in addition to the roughly 720-subject first cohort. In a later genetic analysis, genome-wide SNP genotypes for about three fifths of the roughly 670 donors were used, and that subset was treated as a discovery cohort. To decide whether each TCR beta V gene segment behaved as functional or pseudogenic, an earlier analysis of over 500 of the donors relied on high-throughput TCR beta sequencing. Results and caveats for the whole study, not just this receptor: Linkage disequilibrium might explain the correlated functional status among segregating V segments, but an unknown experimental factor could not be excluded. A group of highly shared sequence variants was considered likely to be a technical artifact of the sequencing pipeline. A later genetic analysis associated a missense DCLRE1C variant with V-gene and J-gene trimming of TCR beta chains, and an independent cohort replicated the association. Cytomegalovirus status was reported to be diagnosed by the classifier with high specificity and sensitivity in both the original and validation cohorts. In vitro tests confirmed that three of the cytomegalovirus-associated TCR beta chains recognize cytomegalovirus antigens. Compared with equally common non-associated chains, HLA-associated TCR beta chains in a later analysis were more clonally expanded and had lower generation probabilities. HLA typing was unavailable for some donors at each locus, so association tests used only the typed subset. It was suggested by the authors that the approach could potentially be generalized to other disease states and immunological phenotypes. In an earlier analysis of around 600 of the donors, most TCR beta V segments were observed in productive rearrangements about 90% or about 30% of the time, broadly matching IMGT annotations. The cohort was sequenced for TCR beta chains only, and without alpha or paired-chain data the features that could be detected were limited. At a false discovery rate of 0.05, a later analysis linked around 15,000 TCR beta sequences to specific HLA alleles. Because the 87-base-pair reads could not distinguish some IMGT-functional V segments, including TRBV6-2 and TRBV6-3, those segments were excluded. Roughly 15 rarely observed V segments, including chromosome 9 orphons, were excluded from the earlier analysis of several hundred of the donors because counts were too low. In a later genetic analysis, fewer N-insertions in productive TCRs were reported among donors in an Asian-associated ancestry cluster than the roughly 670-donor mean. In a later analysis, several top co-occurrence clusters were reported to appear linked to parvovirus B19, influenza, CMV and Epstein-Barr virus. Most TCR sequences were observed very rarely across donors, whereas some public TCRs were present in many individuals. CMV serostatus was the only immune exposure information available for the cohort. In a later analysis, most CMV-associated TCR beta chains were found to appear HLA-restricted, with HLA associations seemingly driven largely by CMV exposure. A further reported finding was that TCR beta sequences accurately predicted the HLA-A and HLA-B alleles for most subjects in the first cohort. When HLA alleles, especially DR and DQ, strongly co-occurred, TCR associations were difficult to assign to individual alleles. The presence/absence analyses assumed that sequencing depth was roughly uniform across donors, and that assumption may not be true. A total of about 180 TCR beta chains were listed by the study as associated with cytomegalovirus. According to a later analysis, TCR association rates differed among HLA loci, with DRB1 alleles showing the most associated TCRs and HLA-C alleles showing the fewest.

The germline V gene encodes CDR1 SGHNT and CDR2 YYREEE (reference sequence). V ends up 0 bases short and J 4 bases short, with an unmatched junction base count of 3. The CDR3 contains 15 residues, cysteine and phenylalanine counted. Left in the record is the CDR3 DNA by itself, 45 bases read in frame from the first base. Receptor libraries were prepared by the immunoSEQ multiplex PCR assay. The multiplex PCR relied on a mix of 60 forward primers for TCR Vbeta segments and 13 reverse primers for TCR Jbeta segments. Amplification of the CDR3 region of rearranged TCR beta genes was performed with a multiplex PCR assay on genomic DNA. Amplified TCR beta libraries were sequenced as 87-base-pair reads on the Illumina HiSeq System. The paper's processing steps were these. A later analysis tallied roughly 78 million unique TCR beta chains across the roughly 610 repertoires, and around 10 million of those chains were shared by two or more donors. To remove PCR and sequencing errors, raw reads were error-corrected and collapsed into unique sequences using a nearest-neighbor algorithm that merged closely related sequences. V, D and J gene segments were assigned by aligning CDR3 sequences to IMGT reference sequences. For a sequence to be retained, a match of at least six nucleotides was required to both a V gene segment and a J gene segment. Rearrangements were classified as productive when the CDR3 lacked stop codons and remained in frame with V and J, and all other rearrangements were classified as non-productive. CDR3 was defined according to IMGT convention as the region running from the second conserved V-encoded cysteine to the conserved J-encoded phenylalanine. The earlier analysis of 587 of the donors excluded sequences that lacked an unambiguous match to a single V gene segment. In an earlier analysis of some 590 of the donors, a V segment was called functional when productive rearrangements were above 56.7%, and segregating when the standard deviation between donors exceeded 5%. A statistical classification framework was built for diagnosing cytomegalovirus status from the catalog of TCR beta chain sequences. In a later analysis, V and J genes were assigned by comparing TCR nucleotide sequences against IMGT/GENE-DB human TR gene sequences. The TCRdist pipeline was used in a later analysis to assign CDR3 sequences and most-parsimonious VDJ recombination scenarios. In a later analysis, each TCR beta chain was defined by its CDR3 amino acid sequence together with its V-gene family, and reads without a unique V-gene family were excluded. To address suspected cross-contamination and a sequencing artifact, a later analysis removed 592 highly shared, low-generation-probability nucleotide sequences. In a later analysis, a clonal expansion index was calculated for each public chain from normalized within-repertoire ranks of inferred template counts. In a later analysis, generation probabilities were computed with a VDJ recombination model fitted to out-of-frame rearrangements, and the resulting probabilities were checked against IGoR. In a later analysis, TCR-TCR, TCR-HLA and TCR-CMV co-occurrence was scored with hypergeometric tests, and a repertoire-size bias correction was applied to TCR pairs. In a later analysis, false discovery rates were estimated by permuting HLA or CMV assignments 20 times. A later analysis grouped co-occurring TCRs with DBSCAN, adding TCRdist sequence similarity when clustering within HLA-allele-positive subsets. For co-occurrence clustering, repertoires with fewer than 30,000 or more than 120,000 public chains were excluded, along with four or five repertoires with anomalous nucleotide sharing. The immuneACCESS repertoire file appears here via TCRdb, limited to in-frame rearrangements. These files lack a portion of the clones; in checked studies, under half of the deficit traces to unresolved V genes, and the cause of the others is not known. The DNA gave D and trimming, while V, J and clone size come from that table. This sample lists some 87,000 clones; over 70% were detected once. The leading ten clones occupy around a fifth of the sample.

In total, approximately 610 healthy bone marrow donors made up the cohort. At the time of sampling, every cohort member was nominally healthy, though immune exposures that went unrecorded were likely present. The donor was CMV seropositive and belonged to the group of 250 to 300 seropositive cohort members. A peripheral blood sample was collected from each donor, and TCR beta sequencing was performed on peripheral blood mononuclear cells. Genomic DNA was extracted from the blood cell samples with the Qiagen DNeasy Blood Extraction Kit. Sample: PBMCs. The TCR was taken from a woman between 35 and 50 years old in good health and CMV-seropositive. The V gene is TRBV5-4 and the J gene is TRBJ2-5, with TRBD2 identical over 10 junction bases. The DNA is as follows: TGTGCCAGCAGCTTGGTAGCGGGGGGAAGAGAGACCCAGTACTTC. Translated, this gives CASSLVAGGRETQYF.